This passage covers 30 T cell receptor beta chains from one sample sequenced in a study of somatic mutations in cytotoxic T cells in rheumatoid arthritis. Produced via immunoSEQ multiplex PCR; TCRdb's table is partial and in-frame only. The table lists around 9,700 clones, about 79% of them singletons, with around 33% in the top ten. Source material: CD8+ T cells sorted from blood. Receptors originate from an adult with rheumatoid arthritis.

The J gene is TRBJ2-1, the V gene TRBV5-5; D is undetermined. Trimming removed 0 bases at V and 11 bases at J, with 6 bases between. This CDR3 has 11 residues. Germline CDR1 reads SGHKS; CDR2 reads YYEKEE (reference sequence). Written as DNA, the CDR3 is TGTGCCAGCAGCTTGGGGAACAAGCAGTTCTTC. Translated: CASSLGNKQFF. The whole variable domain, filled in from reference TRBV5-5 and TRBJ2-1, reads DAGVTQSPTHLIKTRGQQVTLRCSPISGHKSVSWYQQVLGQGPQFIFQYYEKEERGRGNFPDRFSARQFPNYSSELNVNALLLGDSALYLCASSLGNKQFFGPGTRLTVL.

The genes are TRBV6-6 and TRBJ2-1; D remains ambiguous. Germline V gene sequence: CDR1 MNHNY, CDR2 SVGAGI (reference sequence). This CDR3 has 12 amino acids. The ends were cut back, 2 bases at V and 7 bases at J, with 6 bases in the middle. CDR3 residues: CASSYMVNEQFF. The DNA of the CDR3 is TGTGCCAGCAGTTACATGGTTAATGAGCAGTTCTTC.

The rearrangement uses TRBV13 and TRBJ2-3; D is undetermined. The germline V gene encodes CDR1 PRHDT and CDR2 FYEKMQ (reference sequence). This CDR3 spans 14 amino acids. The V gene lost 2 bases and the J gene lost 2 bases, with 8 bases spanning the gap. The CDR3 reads CASSLFRATDTQYF. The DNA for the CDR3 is TGTGCCAGCAGCTTATTTAGGGCCACAGATACGCAGTATTTT.

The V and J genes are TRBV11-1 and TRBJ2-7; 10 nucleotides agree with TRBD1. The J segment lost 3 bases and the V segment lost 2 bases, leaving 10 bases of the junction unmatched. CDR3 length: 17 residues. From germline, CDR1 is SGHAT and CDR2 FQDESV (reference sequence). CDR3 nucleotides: TGTGCCAGCAGCTTAACTGGTTGGACAGGGGGTATCTACGAGCAGTACTTC. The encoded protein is CASSLTGWTGGIYEQYF.

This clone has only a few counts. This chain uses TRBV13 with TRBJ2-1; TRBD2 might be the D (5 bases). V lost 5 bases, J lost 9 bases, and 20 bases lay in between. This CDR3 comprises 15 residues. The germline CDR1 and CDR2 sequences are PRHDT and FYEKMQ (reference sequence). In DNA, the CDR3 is TGTGCCAGCAGCGCACGACTACAGTCCCGGAGTGAGCAGTTCTTC. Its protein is CASSARLQSRSEQFF.

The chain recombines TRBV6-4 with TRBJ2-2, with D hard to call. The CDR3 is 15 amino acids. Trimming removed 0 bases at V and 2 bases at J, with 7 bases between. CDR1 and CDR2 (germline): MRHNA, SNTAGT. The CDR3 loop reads CASSDSTDNTGELFF. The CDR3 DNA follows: TGTGCCAGCAGTGACTCCACTGATAACACCGGGGAGCTGTTTTTT.

The CDR3 region is CASSHTTGVEEQYF. Written as DNA, the CDR3 is TGCGCCAGCAGCCACACGACAGGGGTTGAGGAGCAGTACTTC. The chain links TRBV5-1 to TRBJ2-7, with 8 bases fitting TRBD1. This CDR3 has 14 residues. V lost 4 bases and J lost 7; bases outside the gene matches: 10. Germline V lookup: CDR1 SGHRS, CDR2 YFSETQ.

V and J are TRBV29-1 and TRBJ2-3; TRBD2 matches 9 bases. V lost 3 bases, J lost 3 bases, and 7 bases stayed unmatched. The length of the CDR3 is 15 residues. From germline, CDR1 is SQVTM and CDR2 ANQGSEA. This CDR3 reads CSVDLRGGVTDTQYF. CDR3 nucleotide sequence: TGCAGCGTTGATCTGCGGGGGGGAGTGACAGATACGCAGTATTTT.

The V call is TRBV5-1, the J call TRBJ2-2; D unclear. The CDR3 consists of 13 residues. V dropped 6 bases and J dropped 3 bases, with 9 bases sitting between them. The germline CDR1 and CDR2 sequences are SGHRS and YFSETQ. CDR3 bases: TGCGCCAGCAAGTGGACCCACACCGGGGAGCTGTTTTTT. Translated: CASKWTHTGELFF.

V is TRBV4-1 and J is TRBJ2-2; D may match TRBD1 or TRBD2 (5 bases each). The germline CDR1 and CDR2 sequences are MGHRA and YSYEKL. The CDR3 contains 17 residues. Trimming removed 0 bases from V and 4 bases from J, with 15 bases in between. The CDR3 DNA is TGCGCCAGCAGCCAAGATTGGGACGGATACCTCACCGGGGAGCTGTTTTTT. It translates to CASSQDWDGYLTGELFF.

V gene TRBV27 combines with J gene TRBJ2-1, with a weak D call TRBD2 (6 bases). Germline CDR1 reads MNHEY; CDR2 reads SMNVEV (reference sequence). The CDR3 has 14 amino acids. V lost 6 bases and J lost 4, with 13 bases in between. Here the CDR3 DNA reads TGTGCCAGCAGCGTCGCGGGACCGTACAATGAGCAGTTCTTC. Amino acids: CASSVAGPYNEQFF.

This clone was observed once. CDR3 sequence (DNA): TGTGCCAGCAGCGTAGCTTGGCAGACAGCCCAGGCGAACACCGGGGAGCTGTTTTTT. Protein product: CASSVAWQTAQANTGELFF. V usage is TRBV9 and J usage is TRBJ2-2; D is possibly TRBD1 (5 bases). Germline CDR1 SGDLS, CDR2 YYNGEE. The CDR3 contains 19 residues. Between the trimmed V and J ends, which lost 0 bases and 0 bases, there was a span of 18 bases.

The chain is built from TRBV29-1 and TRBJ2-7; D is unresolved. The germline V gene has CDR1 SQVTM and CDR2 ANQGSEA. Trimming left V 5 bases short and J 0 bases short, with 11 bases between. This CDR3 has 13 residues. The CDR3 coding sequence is TGCAGCGTTTTACCGGTGAACTCCTACGAGCAGTACTTC. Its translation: CSVLPVNSYEQYF.

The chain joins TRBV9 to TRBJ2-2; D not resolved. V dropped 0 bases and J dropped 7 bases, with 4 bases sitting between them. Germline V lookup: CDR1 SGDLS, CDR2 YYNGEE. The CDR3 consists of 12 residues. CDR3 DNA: TGTGCCAGCAGCGTAGGCAACGGGGAGCTGTTTTTT. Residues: CASSVGNGELFF.

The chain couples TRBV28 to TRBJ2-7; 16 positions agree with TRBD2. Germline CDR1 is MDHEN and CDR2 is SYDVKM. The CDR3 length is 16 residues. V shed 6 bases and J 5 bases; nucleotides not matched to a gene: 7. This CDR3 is CASRSGTSGRGNEQYF. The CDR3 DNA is TGTGCCAGCAGGTCCGGGACTAGCGGGAGGGGCAACGAGCAGTACTTC.

Written as DNA, the CDR3 is TGTGCCAGCAGGGGGTTGCGGGGGGAGGAGACCCAGTACTTC. Its translation is CASRGLRGEETQYF. The V call is TRBV6-5, the J call TRBJ2-5; 8 bases line up with TRBD2. The junction had 8 bases not matched to a gene; V was cut back by 6 bases and J by 5 bases. The CDR3 sequence is 14 residues long. CDR1 MNHEY and CDR2 SVGAGI come from the germline V gene.

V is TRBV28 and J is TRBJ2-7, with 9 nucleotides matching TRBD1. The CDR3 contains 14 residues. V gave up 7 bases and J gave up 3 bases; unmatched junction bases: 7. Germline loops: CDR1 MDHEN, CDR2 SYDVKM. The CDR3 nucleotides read TGTGCCAGCACCTCGACAGGGGGGAACTACGAGCAGTACTTC. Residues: CASTSTGGNYEQYF.

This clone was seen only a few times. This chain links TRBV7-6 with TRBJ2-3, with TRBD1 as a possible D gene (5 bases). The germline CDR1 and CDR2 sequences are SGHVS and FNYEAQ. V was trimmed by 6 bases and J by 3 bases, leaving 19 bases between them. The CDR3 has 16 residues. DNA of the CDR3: TGTGCCAGCAGTTTAAAGGCAGGGCCCCCTACAGATACGCAGTATTTT. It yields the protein CASSLKAGPPTDTQYF.

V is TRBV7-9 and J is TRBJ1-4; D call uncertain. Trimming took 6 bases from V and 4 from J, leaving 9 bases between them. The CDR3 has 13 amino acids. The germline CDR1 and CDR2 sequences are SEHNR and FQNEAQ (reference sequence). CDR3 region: CASSGVFNEKLFF. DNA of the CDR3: TGTGCCAGCAGTGGGGTCTTTAATGAAAAACTGTTTTTT.

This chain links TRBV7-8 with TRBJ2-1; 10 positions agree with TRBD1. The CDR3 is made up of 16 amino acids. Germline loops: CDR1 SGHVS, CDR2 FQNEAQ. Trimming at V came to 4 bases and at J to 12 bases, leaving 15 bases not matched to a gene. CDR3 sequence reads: CASSSGTGVYNEWQFF. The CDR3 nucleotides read TGTGCCAGCAGCTCCGGGACAGGGGTTTACAATGAGTGGCAGTTCTTC.

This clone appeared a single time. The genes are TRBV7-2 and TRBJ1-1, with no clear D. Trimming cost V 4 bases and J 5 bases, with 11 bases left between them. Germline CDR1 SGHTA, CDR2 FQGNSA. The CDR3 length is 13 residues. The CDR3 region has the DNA TGTGCCAGCAGCTCAAGCCTGGGGACTGAAGCTTTCTTT. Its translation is CASSSSLGTEAFF.

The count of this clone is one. The CDR3 sequence is CASIPLTGTDTQYF. The CDR3 DNA reads as TGTGCCAGCATTCCTCTCACGGGTACAGATACGCAGTATTTT. The chain carries TRBV27 and TRBJ2-3; no firm D call. Trimming removed 7 bases at V and 3 bases at J, with 14 bases between. CDR3 length equals 14 residues. Looked up from germline, CDR1 is MNHEY and CDR2 is SMNVEV (reference sequence).

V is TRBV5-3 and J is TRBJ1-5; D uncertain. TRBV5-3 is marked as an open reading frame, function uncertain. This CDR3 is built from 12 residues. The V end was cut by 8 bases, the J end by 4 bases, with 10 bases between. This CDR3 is CASSEQNQPQHF. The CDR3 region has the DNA TGTGCCAGCAGCGAACAGAATCAGCCCCAGCATTTT.

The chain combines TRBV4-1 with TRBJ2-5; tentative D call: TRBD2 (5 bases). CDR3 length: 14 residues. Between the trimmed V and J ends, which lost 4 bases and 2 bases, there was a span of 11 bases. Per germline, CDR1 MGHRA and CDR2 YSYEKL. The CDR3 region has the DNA TGCGCCAGCAGCCCTTCTTCGGGGCAAGAGACCCAGTACTTC. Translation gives CASSPSSGQETQYF.

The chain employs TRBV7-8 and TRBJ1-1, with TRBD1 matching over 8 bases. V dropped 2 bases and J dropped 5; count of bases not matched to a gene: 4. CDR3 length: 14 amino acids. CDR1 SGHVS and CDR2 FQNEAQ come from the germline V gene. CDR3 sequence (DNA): TGTGCCAGCAGCTTATCCCAGGGGGCTACTGAAGCTTTCTTT. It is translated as CASSLSQGATEAFF.

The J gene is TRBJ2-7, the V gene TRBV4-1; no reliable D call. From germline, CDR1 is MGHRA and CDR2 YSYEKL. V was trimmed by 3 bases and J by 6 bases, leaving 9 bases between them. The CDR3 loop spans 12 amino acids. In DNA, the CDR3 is TGCGCCAGCAGCCACAACCGAGGCGAGCAGTACTTC. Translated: CASSHNRGEQYF.

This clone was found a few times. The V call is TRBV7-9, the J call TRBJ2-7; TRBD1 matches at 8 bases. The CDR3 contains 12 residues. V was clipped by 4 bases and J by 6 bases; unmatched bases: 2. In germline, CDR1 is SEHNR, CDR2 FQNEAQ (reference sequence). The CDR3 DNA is TGTGCCAGCAGCTCTGGACAGGGCGAGCAGTACTTC. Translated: CASSSGQGEQYF.

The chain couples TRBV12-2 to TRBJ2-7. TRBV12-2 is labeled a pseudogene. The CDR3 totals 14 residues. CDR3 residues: CASRLFRDSYEQYF. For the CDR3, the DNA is TGTGCAAGTCGCTTATTTAGGGACTCCTACGAGCAGTACTTC.

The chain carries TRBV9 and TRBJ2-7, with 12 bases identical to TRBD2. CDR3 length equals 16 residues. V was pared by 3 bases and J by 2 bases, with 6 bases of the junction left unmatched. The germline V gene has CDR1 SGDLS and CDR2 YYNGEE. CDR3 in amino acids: CASSGPTSGGAYEQYF. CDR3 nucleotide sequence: TGTGCCAGCAGCGGACCGACTAGCGGGGGAGCCTACGAGCAGTACTTC.

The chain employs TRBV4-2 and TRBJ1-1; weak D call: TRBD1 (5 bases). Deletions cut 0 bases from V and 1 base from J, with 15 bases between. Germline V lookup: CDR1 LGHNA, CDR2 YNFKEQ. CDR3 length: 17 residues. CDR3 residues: CASSQEGQAQTNTEAFF. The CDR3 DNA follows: TGTGCCAGCAGCCAAGAGGGGCAGGCTCAGACGAACACTGAAGCTTTCTTT.